One and the same sample provided the 21 T cell receptor beta chains below, sequenced in a study of spatial heterogeneity in lung cancer. Time point meaning: sample taken at primary tumor resection. Whole RNA, which was extracted from tumor, nontumor lung tissue or frozen PBMC, was sequenced without any cell sorting. Each CDR3 protein gets one entry after TCRdb re-called the 5' RACE reads with MiXCR. Found here are approximately 92,000 distinct CDR3 sequences, 12% of them singletons; the top ten hold more than 40%. This material consisted of PBMCs, taken at surgery. These receptors originate from a male donor with early-stage non-small cell lung cancer.

The genes are TRBV4-3 and TRBJ1-2; D might be TRBD1 (5 bases). The length of the CDR3 is 15 residues. CDR1 and CDR2 from the germline V gene are LGHNA and YSLEER. V was cut by 0 bases and J by 4 bases, with 12 bases left in between. The CDR3 spells CASSQDRGAGYGYTF. The CDR3 DNA reads as TGCGCCAGCAGCCAAGATAGGGGAGCGGGCTATGGCTACACCTTC.

The chain joins TRBV27 to TRBJ1-6; D gene ambiguous. Germline CDR1 and CDR2: MNHEY and SMNVEV (reference sequence). V was cut by 5 bases and J by 7 bases, with 12 bases left in between. This CDR3 is built from 14 residues. This chain's CDR3 is CASSLFRGNSPLHF. CDR3 coding DNA: TGTGCCAGCAGTCTCTTCCGCGGAAATTCACCCCTCCACTTT.

This clonotype was observed a few times. V is TRBV7-2 and J is TRBJ2-3; D remains unclear. The length of the CDR3 is 14 residues. The V and J ends lost 2 bases and 2 bases respectively, with 8 bases between them. Germline V gene lookup returns CDR1 SGHTA and CDR2 FQGNSA. Here the CDR3 reads CASSLNGYTDTQYF. Here the CDR3 DNA reads TGTGCCAGCAGCTTAAACGGCTACACAGATACGCAGTATTTT. The full variable domain, completed using reference TRBV7-2 and TRBJ2-3, is GAGVSQSPSNKVTEKGKDVELRCDPISGHTALYWYRQSLGQGLEFLIYFQGNSAPDKSGLPSDRFSAERTGGSVSTLTIQRTQQEDSAVYLCASSLNGYTDTQYFGPGTRLTVL.

The chain carries TRBV2 and TRBJ2-5, with 10 bases identical to TRBD2. The V and J ends lost 1 base and 5 bases, in that order; junction bases with no gene match: 7. This CDR3 is built from 16 residues. Germline CDR1 SNHLY, CDR2 FYNNEI. The CDR3 protein is CASSEVSGRAGETQYF. CDR3 DNA sequence: TGTGCCAGCAGTGAAGTAAGCGGGAGGGCCGGTGAGACCCAGTACTTC.

This clonotype has ten or more counts. The chain employs TRBV6-5 and TRBJ1-6, with 8 bases that match TRBD1. V trimming: 5 bases; J trimming: 6 bases; junction bases outside the gene matches: 6. This CDR3 is built from 15 residues. Germline lookup yields CDR1 MNHEY and CDR2 SVGAGI. The CDR3 sequence is CASSPVTGVNSPLHF. CDR3 bases: TGTGCCAGCAGTCCCGTGACAGGGGTTAATTCACCCCTCCACTTT.

Ten or more counts support this clonotype. CDR3 protein: CASSRKSGGTEAFF. The CDR3 nucleotides are TGTGCCAGCAGCCGTAAGAGCGGGGGCACTGAAGCTTTCTTT. J is TRBJ1-1 and V is TRBV3-1; tentatively, D is TRBD1 (5 bases). Germline loops: CDR1 LGHDT, CDR2 YNNKEL (reference sequence). This CDR3 spans 14 amino acids. The V gene lost 4 bases and the J gene lost 4 bases, with 13 bases spanning the gap.

This clonotype occurred many times. The chain combines TRBV28 with TRBJ2-7; D is unresolved. Germline loops: CDR1 MDHEN, CDR2 SYDVKM. Trimming shortened V by 4 bases and J by 1 base, and 11 bases separated the two germline ends. There are 14 residues in the CDR3. CDR3 sequence: CASSSATISYEQYF. The CDR3 bases are TGTGCCAGCAGTTCAGCGACCATTTCCTACGAGCAGTACTTC.

This clonotype was picked up many times. The genes are TRBV25-1 and TRBJ2-2, with D possibly called TRBD1 or TRBD2 (5 bases each). Germline lookup yields CDR1 MGHDK and CDR2 SYGVNS. Trimming left V 1 base short and J 0 bases short, with 12 bases between. This CDR3 has 17 residues. The CDR3 nucleotides are TGTGCCAGCAGTGAATTTACCGGGACCACGAACACCGGGGAGCTGTTTTTT. Protein: CASSEFTGTTNTGELFF.

There are a few counts of this clonotype. The chain couples TRBV9 to TRBJ2-4; the D gene is possibly TRBD2 (6 bases). Germline V gene lookup returns CDR1 SGDLS and CDR2 YYNGEE. Trimming left V 4 bases short and J 6 bases short, with 17 bases between. The CDR3 loop spans 15 amino acids. The DNA of the CDR3 is TGTGCCAGCAGCCCCGGGGGATCCGGCAGAAACATTCAGTACTTC. It specifies CASSPGGSGRNIQYF.

The table lists this clonotype with a few counts. The V and J genes are TRBV28 and TRBJ1-2; 8 nucleotides agree with TRBD1. The junction had 10 bases not matched to a gene; V was cut back by 2 bases and J by 5 bases. This CDR3 has 16 amino acids. CDR1 is MDHEN, CDR2 SYDVKM, per germline. The CDR3 reads CASSLEGQGPFYGYTF. CDR3 coding DNA: TGTGCCAGCAGTTTAGAAGGACAGGGACCCTTTTATGGCTACACCTTC.

Only a few counts were recorded for this clonotype. Here the CDR3 DNA reads TGTGCCAGCAGCTTAGTAGATGCCCACCGGTACTTC. Translation: CASSLVDAHRYF. V usage is TRBV7-8 and J usage is TRBJ2-5; D is unresolved. Looked up from germline, CDR1 is SGHVS and CDR2 is FQNEAQ. CDR3 length: 12 residues. V shed 1 base and J shed 13 bases, with 13 bases lying between them. The whole variable domain, filled in from reference TRBV7-8 and TRBJ2-5, reads GAGVSQSPRYKVAKRGQDVALRCDPISGHVSLFWYQQALGQGPEFLTYFQNEAQLDKSGLPSDRFFAERPEGSVSTLKIQRTQQEDSAVYLCASSLVDAHRYFGPGTRLLVL.

The chain recombines TRBV7-2 with TRBJ2-7; D uncertain. CDR3 length: 14 amino acids. Germline lookup yields CDR1 SGHTA and CDR2 FQGNSA. V was pared by 4 bases and J by 5 bases, with 15 bases between. CDR3: CASSSRSGLNEQYF. The CDR3 DNA sequence: TGTGCCAGCAGCTCCAGGTCCGGCCTTAACGAGCAGTACTTC.

The chain has TRBV27 and TRBJ2-5, with D perhaps TRBD1 (6 bases). Trimming stripped 2 bases from V and 1 base from J, with 17 bases between. CDR1 MNHEY and CDR2 SMNVEV come from the germline V gene (reference sequence). The CDR3 covers 17 residues. The CDR3 region is CASSLLGQPARQETQYF. In DNA form, the CDR3 reads TGTGCCAGCAGTTTACTCGGACAGCCTGCGCGCCAAGAGACCCAGTACTTC.

This clonotype has a handful of counts. V usage is TRBV5-1 and J usage is TRBJ2-3; a possible D gene is TRBD2 (7 bases). Trimming stripped 2 bases from V and 6 bases from J, with 16 bases between. CDR3 size: 15 residues. CDR1 is SGHRS, CDR2 YFSETQ, per germline. The DNA for the CDR3 is TGCGCCAGCAGCTTAGGGGGGGTCCAGCGCGATACGCAGTATTTT. Amino acid sequence: CASSLGGVQRDTQYF.

This sequence joins TRBV30 and TRBJ1-5; D is ambiguous. The CDR3 consists of 13 residues. Germline values: CDR1 GTSNPN, CDR2 SVGIG (reference sequence). The V gene lost 0 bases and the J gene lost 4 bases, with 7 bases spanning the gap. The CDR3 reads CAWSVTPNQPQHF. CDR3 in DNA: TGTGCCTGGAGTGTAACACCTAATCAGCCCCAGCATTTT.

This rearrangement joins TRBV20-1 to TRBJ2-3; D ambiguous. There are 14 residues in the CDR3. In germline, CDR1 is DFQATT, CDR2 SNEGSKA (reference sequence). The V gene lost 5 bases and the J gene lost 0 bases, with 12 bases spanning the gap. This CDR3 is CSAGVITSTDTQYF. The CDR3 DNA is TGCAGTGCTGGGGTAATAACTAGCACAGATACGCAGTATTTT.

This clonotype was counted between two and nine times. J is TRBJ2-7 and V is TRBV28, with D possibly being TRBD1 (6 bases). The V gene's germline CDR1 is MDHEN and CDR2 SYDVKM. The CDR3 loop spans 14 amino acids. Trimming pared 1 base from V and 5 bases from J, leaving 12 bases between. CDR3 bases: TGTGCCAGCAGTTTATCACACGGGACAAACGAGCAGTACTTC. Translating gives CASSLSHGTNEQYF.

The table lists this clonotype with a few counts. The V call is TRBV3-1, the J call TRBJ2-2; TRBD2 might be the D (5 bases). The germline CDR1 and CDR2 sequences are LGHDT and YNNKEL (reference sequence). The V and J ends lost 1 base and 4 bases respectively, with 7 bases between them. The CDR3 contains 14 residues. CDR3 sequence (DNA): TGTGCCAGCAGCCAAGGTAGCGCCACCGGGGAGCTGTTTTTT. Amino acid sequence: CASSQGSATGELFF.

The chain has TRBV14 and TRBJ2-3; a possible D gene is TRBD1 (5 bases). V was pared by 4 bases and J by 2 bases, with 7 bases between. CDR1 and CDR2 from the germline V gene are SGHDN and FVKESK. The CDR3 is 13 residues long. The CDR3 reads CASSLGATDTQYF. CDR3 sequence (DNA): TGTGCCAGCAGCCTTGGGGCCACAGATACGCAGTATTTT.

In this sample, this clonotype turned up a few times. The chain carries TRBV6-5 and TRBJ2-7; D is ambiguous. Trimming left V 6 bases short and J 4 bases short, with 7 bases between. The CDR3 sequence is 11 residues long. Germline values: CDR1 MNHEY, CDR2 SVGAGI. CDR3 DNA sequence: TGTGCCAGCAGAAATGGATACGAGCAGTACTTC. It is translated as CASRNGYEQYF.

There are a few counts of this clonotype. The chain is built from TRBV6-5 and TRBJ2-1, with a possible D match to TRBD2 (6 bases). The CDR3 sequence is 15 residues long. With 3 bases removed from V and 2 bases from J, the gap between germline ends came to 11 bases. Germline loops: CDR1 MNHEY, CDR2 SVGAGI. CDR3 DNA: TGTGCCAGCAGTTATGGGAGGCAAGCCTACAATGAGCAGTTCTTC. Translated: CASSYGRQAYNEQFF.